Each of the 15 T cell receptor beta chains below was sequenced from the same sample in a study of T cell responses to AZD1222 COVID-19 vaccine (dated by TCRdb to the early 2020s). The library was built by means of the immunoSEQ multiplex PCR assay. Entries here come from immuneACCESS through TCRdb and include only in-frame sequences with V and J called. Some clones fail to appear in such tables; in the studies checked, an unresolved V gene covers under half of the shortfall, and the cause of the remainder is unknown. Across this sample there are over 200,000 clones, with approximately 94% seen only once. The top ten clones comprise around 1.7% of the sample. Explained via the paper, the time point label denotes: about 28 days (+/-7) after the second vaccine dose. The intended sense of this specimen's treatment or condition label: meningococcal conjugate vaccine given as trial control. The input for sequencing was peripheral blood, taken 28 days after the second dose of the MenACWY control vaccine. The receptors derive from an adult who received the MenACWY meningococcal vaccine as a control.

V gene TRBV6-2 or TRBV6-3 combines with J gene TRBJ2-1; 11 positions match TRBD2. After removal of 6 bases from V and 6 bases from J, the junction contained 19 bases not matched to a gene. The CDR3 extends over 19 amino acids. Germline V gene data show CDR1 as MNHEY and CDR2 as SVGEGT. DNA of the CDR3: TGTGCCAGCAGCAAAGGGACTAGCGGTTTAAGGGTCTTACGCAATGAGCAGTTCTTC. It codes for CASSKGTSGLRVLRNEQFF.

The chain couples TRBV2 to TRBJ2-1; 13 nucleotides agree with TRBD2. The CDR3 runs 14 residues. V shed 5 bases, J shed 10 bases, and the junction held 5 bases outside the gene matches. Looked up from germline, CDR1 is SNHLY and CDR2 is FYNNEI. This CDR3 reads CASSTSGGAWEQFF. CDR3 nucleotide sequence: TGTGCCAGCAGTACTAGCGGGGGGGCATGGGAGCAGTTCTTC.

This chain uses TRBV5-1 with TRBJ1-2; D is unclear. Germline-derived CDR1 and CDR2 are SGHRS and YFSETQ. Between the trimmed V and J ends, which lost 0 bases and 0 bases, there was a span of 6 bases. The CDR3 is 14 amino acids. CDR3 loop: CASSLEPANYGYTF. The CDR3 DNA reads TGCGCCAGCAGCTTGGAACCGGCTAACTATGGCTACACCTTC. The variable domain in full, completed from reference TRBV5-1 and TRBJ1-2, reads KAGVTQTPRYLIKTRGQQVTLSCSPISGHRSVSWYQQTPGQGLQFLFEYFSETQRNKGNFPGRFSGRQFSNSRSEMNVSTLELGDSALYLCASSLEPANYGYTFGSGTRLTVV.

This chain connects TRBV10-3 to TRBJ2-7; D possibly corresponds to TRBD1 (7 bases). Trimming took 5 bases from V and 5 from J, leaving 16 bases between them. This CDR3 is built from 14 residues. Germline CDR1 and CDR2: ENHRY and SYGVKD. Here the CDR3 DNA reads TGTGCCATCAGTAAATCCTCAGGGGGGCACGAGCAGTACTTC. This codes for CAISKSSGGHEQYF.

The chain recombines TRBV28 with TRBJ1-3, with D maybe TRBD1 (6 bases). The germline V and J ends were trimmed by 3 bases and 3 bases, with 15 bases remaining between them. CDR1 and CDR2 (germline): MDHEN, SYDVKM. CDR3 length equals 16 residues. The CDR3 spells CASSFGGAIRGNTIYF. The CDR3 DNA reads as TGTGCCAGCAGTTTTGGGGGGGCCATACGTGGAAACACCATATATTTT.

The chain employs TRBV19 and TRBJ1-5; 9 nucleotides match TRBD1. CDR1 LNHDA and CDR2 SQIVND come from the germline V gene (reference sequence). The CDR3 has 13 amino acids. The V segment lost 8 bases and the J segment 4 bases; nucleotides outside the gene matches: 3. The CDR3 here is CASSDRGNQPQHF. DNA for the CDR3: TGTGCCAGTTCTGACAGGGGGAATCAGCCCCAGCATTTT. Full variable domain (missing parts from reference TRBV19 and TRBJ1-5): DGGITQSPKYLFRKEGQNVTLSCEQNLNHDAMYWYRQDPGQGLRLIYYSQIVNDFQKGDIAEGYSVSREKKESFPLTVTSAQKNPTAFYLCASSDRGNQPQHFGDGTRLSIL.

This chain uses TRBV5-1 with TRBJ2-1; possibly TRBD1 for D (5 bases). Trimming shortened V by 2 bases and J by 2 bases, and 11 bases separated the two germline ends. The CDR3 runs to 15 residues. CDR1 is SGHRS and CDR2 is YFSETQ in the germline V gene. CDR3 loop: CASSFDPGTYNEQFF. In nucleotides, the CDR3 is TGCGCCAGCAGCTTTGACCCAGGGACCTACAATGAGCAGTTCTTC.

The chain is built from TRBV7-2 and TRBJ2-7; D is unresolved. V shed 3 bases and J shed 2 bases, with 5 bases lying between them. CDR1 and CDR2 (germline): SGHTA, FQGNSA. This CDR3 is 12 amino acids long. The CDR3 is CASSFSTYEQYF. CDR3 DNA: TGTGCCAGCAGCTTCAGCACCTACGAGCAGTACTTC.

The genes are TRBV5-1 and TRBJ2-7; TRBD1 aligns across 11 bases. The CDR3 runs 15 residues. Germline V gene sequence: CDR1 SGHRS, CDR2 YFSETQ. Trimming cost V 0 bases and J 7 bases; bases outside gene matches: 6. In DNA, the CDR3 is TGCGCCAGCAGCTTGGGCGGGACAGGGGGGTTGGAGCAGTACTTC. Its translation is CASSLGGTGGLEQYF.

Here the CDR3 reads CAWSVPDRGGTEAFF. The CDR3 region has the DNA TGTGCCTGGAGTGTACCCGACAGGGGTGGCACTGAAGCTTTCTTT. The chain links TRBV30 to TRBJ1-1, with 8 positions matching TRBD1. The CDR3 length is 15 residues. The germline CDR1 and CDR2 sequences are GTSNPN and SVGIG (reference sequence). J lost 4 bases, V lost 0 bases, and 7 bases had no gene match.

This chain connects TRBV27 to TRBJ2-3, with 12 bases aligning to TRBD2. Germline V gene lookup returns CDR1 MNHEY and CDR2 SMNVEV (reference sequence). With 5 bases clipped from V and 2 bases from J, the junction kept 5 bases outside the gene matches. CDR3 length equals 16 residues. In DNA, the CDR3 is TGTGCCAGCAGTCCTAGCGGGGGGGGACTCACAGATACGCAGTATTTT. Translation: CASSPSGGGLTDTQYF.

This chain uses TRBV7-2 with TRBJ2-7; 10 bases are a match to TRBD1. This CDR3 comprises 15 residues. J lost 2 bases, V lost 5 bases, and 6 bases had no gene match. Germline lookup yields CDR1 SGHTA and CDR2 FQGNSA. Written as DNA, the CDR3 is TGTGCCAGCAGCGTCGGACAGGGGGGTCCCTACGAGCAGTACTTC. It translates to CASSVGQGGPYEQYF. The full variable domain, its missing parts supplied by reference TRBV7-2 and TRBJ2-7, is GAGVSQSPSNKVTEKGKDVELRCDPISGHTALYWYRQSLGQGLEFLIYFQGNSAPDKSGLPSDRFSAERTGGSVSTLTIQRTQQEDSAVYLCASSVGQGGPYEQYFGPGTRLTVT.

The chain's CDR3 is CASEARENRDRRNYEQYF. The CDR3 bases are TGTGCCAGCGAGGCCCGGGAAAACCGGGACAGGAGGAACTACGAGCAGTACTTC. The chain recombines TRBV5-6 with TRBJ2-7, with 8 bases identical to TRBD1. The trim removed 7 bases at V and 3 bases at J, leaving 21 bases unmatched. The CDR3 contains 18 residues. Looked up from germline, CDR1 is SGHDT and CDR2 is YYEEEE.

V usage is TRBV7-8 and J usage is TRBJ2-2; TRBD2 aligns across 9 bases. Germline V lookup: CDR1 SGHVS, CDR2 FQNEAQ. V lost 3 bases to trimming and J lost 10 bases; unmatched junction nucleotides: 3. The CDR3 consists of 13 residues. The CDR3 reads CASSFAGGSELFF. The CDR3 nucleotides read TGTGCCAGCAGCTTTGCGGGGGGGTCGGAGCTGTTTTTT.

This chain joins TRBV4-1 and TRBJ1-5, with 7 nucleotides matching TRBD1. V trimming: 1 base; J trimming: 5 bases; junction bases outside the gene matches: 5. The length of the CDR3 is 15 residues. The germline V gene has CDR1 MGHRA and CDR2 YSYEKL. The CDR3, as DNA: TGCGCCAGCAGCCAAGGAGGGGGCAACCATCAGCCCCAGCATTTT. Protein sequence: CASSQGGGNHQPQHF.